The 19 T cell receptor beta chains below were found in one sample sequenced in a study of T cells in women clearing cervical HPV infection. Assay used: immunoSEQ multiplex PCR; TCRdb lists only in-frame clones, some missing. This repertoire includes 30,000 to 35,000 clones. The sequenced sample consisted of blood buffy coat. Every receptor here comes from a woman between 18 and 69 years old with a cervical HPV16 infection that either progressed to CIN3+ or cleared (not recorded which).

This clone is called medium-sized based on its frequency. Read coverage stops 3 residues before the CDR3 terminus; the germline J gene supplies the remainder. The V call is TRBV7-9, the J call TRBJ2-1; D gene uncertain. The germline V gene has CDR1 SEHNR and CDR2 FQNEAQ (reference sequence). This CDR3 contains 15 residues. Trimming pared 2 bases from V and 4 bases from J, leaving 12 bases between. CDR3 bases read: TGTGCCAGCAGCTTAACATATGGGCAGTACAATGAG. It is translated as CASSLTYGQYNE. The CDR3, in full, reads CASSLTYGQYNEQFF. The variable domain in full, completed from reference TRBV7-9 and TRBJ2-1, reads DTGVSQNPRHKITKRGQNVTFRCDPISEHNRLYWYRQTLGQGPEFLTYFQNEAQLEKSRLLSDRFSAERPKGSFSTLEIQRTEQGDSAMYLCASSLTYGQYNEQFFGPGTRLTVL.

As regards this clone: The CDR3 end lies 3 residues beyond the end of the read and is filled in from the germline J gene. The chain couples TRBV4-2 to TRBJ2-7; tentative D call: TRBD1 (6 bases). Germline V gives CDR1 LGHNA, CDR2 YNFKEQ. The CDR3 contains 16 residues. The V and J ends lost 0 bases and 2 bases respectively, with 14 bases between them. CDR3 DNA, as far as it was read: TGTGCCAGCAGCCAAGATCTTGGCAGGGGAGCCTACGAG. Its protein is CASSQDLGRGAYE. The complete CDR3 reads CASSQDLGRGAYEQYF.

A word on this clone: The CDR3 end is not reached by the read, which stops 3 residues before it; the germline J gene fills it in. The chain uses TRBV7-2 and TRBJ1-2, with D possibly being TRBD1 (5 bases). The CDR3 consists of 15 residues. CDR1 is SGHTA, CDR2 FQGNSA, per germline. V was trimmed by 5 bases and J by 3 bases, leaving 16 bases between them. The sequenced part of the CDR3 DNA is TGTGCCAGCAGCCCCTATTTGGGGGGGGACTATGGC. This encodes CASSPYLGGDYG. The entire CDR3 protein is CASSPYLGGDYGYTF.

In the case of this clone: The sequenced fragment ends 3 residues before the CDR3 boundary, so the rest is inferred from the germline J gene. The chain has TRBV7-2 and TRBJ1-1, with D tentatively TRBD1 (6 bases). This CDR3 contains 15 residues. Trimming left V 5 bases short and J 1 base short, with 14 bases between. Germline V gene sequence: CDR1 SGHTA, CDR2 FQGNSA. CDR3 DNA (partial): TGTGCCAGCAGCCCGAGACAGGCGAAGAACACTGAA. This encodes CASSPRQAKNTE. From start to end, the CDR3 is CASSPRQAKNTEAFF.

Of note for this clone: Sequencing ends 3 residues short of the CDR3 end; the germline J gene provides the rest. This chain links TRBV11-2 with TRBJ2-7; 10 nucleotides align to TRBD1. CDR1 is SGHAT and CDR2 is FQNNGV in the germline V gene. The CDR3 extends over 15 amino acids. The J segment lost 4 bases and the V segment lost 5 bases, leaving 8 bases of the junction unmatched. The CDR3 spells CASSPFGTGAYEQYF. CDR3 bases read: TGTGCCAGCAGCCCATTCGGGACAGGGGCTTACGAG.

Note on this clone: The read is 3 residues too short to cover the CDR3 end, so that end is filled in from the germline J gene. V gene TRBV6-2 or TRBV6-3 combines with J gene TRBJ2-3; TRBD1 matches 9 bases. Trimming removed 8 bases from V and 4 bases from J; junction bases left unmatched: 4. CDR1 is MNHEY and CDR2 is SVGEGT in the germline V gene. CDR3 length: 13 residues. CDR3 region: CASGTGTADTQYF. The CDR3 bases that were read are TGTGCCAGCGGGACAGGGACCGCAGATACG.

Regarding this clone: The read stops 3 residues short of the end of the CDR3; the missing end is completed from the germline J gene. This rearrangement joins TRBV29-1 to TRBJ2-7; D is undetermined. Germline V lookup: CDR1 SQVTM, CDR2 ANQGSEA. This CDR3 contains 10 residues. The V and J ends lost 1 base and 6 bases respectively, with 4 bases between them. CDR3 loop: CSVEVGEQYF. The sequenced CDR3 bases are TGCAGCGTTGAAGTCGGCGAG.

Note on this clone: The read falls 3 residues short of the CDR3 end, and the missing part is taken from the germline J gene. This chain links TRBV20-1 with TRBJ2-7; 8 positions agree with TRBD1. CDR3 size: 15 residues. After removal of 0 bases from V and 3 bases from J, the junction contained 7 bases not matched to a gene. In germline, CDR1 is DFQATT, CDR2 SNEGSKA (reference sequence). CDR3 in amino acids: CSARDGRTGFYEQYF. The part of the CDR3 DNA that was read is TGCAGTGCTAGAGATGGAAGGACAGGGTTCTACGAG.

The sequenced CDR3 bases are TGCGCCAGCAGCTGGATGACAGGGGCTGGAAACACC. The encoded protein is CASSWMTGAGNT. The full-length CDR3 reads as CASSWMTGAGNTIYF. The chain employs TRBV5-1 and TRBJ1-3; 8 nucleotides align to TRBD1. The read terminates 3 residues before the CDR3 end, so the remaining end is supplied by the germline J gene. This CDR3 contains 15 residues. Germline values: CDR1 SGHRS, CDR2 YFSETQ. Trimming removed 3 bases from V and 2 bases from J; junction bases left unmatched: 4.

Comment on this clone: The missing CDR3 end, 3 residues past where the read stops, is filled in from the germline J gene. V usage is TRBV5-1 and J usage is TRBJ2-7, with D perhaps matching TRBD1 (6 bases). The V gene's germline CDR1 is SGHRS and CDR2 YFSETQ. The CDR3 contains 15 residues. Deletions cut 2 bases from V and 2 bases from J, with 14 bases between. CDR3 sequence reads: CASSFQPDRTYEQYF. The DNA read from the CDR3 is TGCGCCAGCAGCTTCCAGCCGGACAGAACCTACGAG.

This clone is deemed medium-sized by its frequency. The CDR3 extends 3 residues past the end of the read, so its final part is completed from the germline J gene. The chain links TRBV20-1 to TRBJ2-2; possibly TRBD2 for D (7 bases). From germline, CDR1 is DFQATT and CDR2 SNEGSKA (reference sequence). Trimming stripped 0 bases from V and 4 bases from J, with 15 bases between. The CDR3 runs 16 residues. The sequenced part of the CDR3 DNA is TGCAGTGCTAGAGATATGGCCGGGGGGCTCACCGGGGAG. This encodes CSARDMAGGLTGE. The CDR3 in its entirety is CSARDMAGGLTGELFF.

About this clone itself: Sequencing ends 3 residues short of the CDR3 end; the germline J gene provides the rest. The chain combines TRBV7-9 with TRBJ1-2; TRBD1 might be the D (5 bases). The V end lost 2 bases, the J end lost 3 bases, and 7 bases lay between the germline ends. Germline-derived CDR1 and CDR2 are SEHNR and FQNEAQ (reference sequence). The CDR3 has 13 residues. The CDR3 protein is CASSLTGDYGYTF. CDR3 bases read: TGTGCCAGCAGCTTAACAGGTGACTATGGC.

A word on this clone: The read is 3 residues too short to cover the CDR3 end, so that end is filled in from the germline J gene. V is TRBV5-6 and J is TRBJ2-3; D is perhaps TRBD1 or TRBD2 (5 bases each). The germline V gene encodes CDR1 SGHDT and CDR2 YYEEEE. The CDR3 runs 12 residues. Trimming took off 5 bases at V and 5 bases at J, with 9 bases between the two ends. The sequenced CDR3 bases are TGTGCCAGCAGGTTGAGGGGAGATACG. Translation gives CASRLRGDT. The full CDR3 is CASRLRGDTQYF. The variable domain in full, completed from reference TRBV5-6 and TRBJ2-3, reads DAGVTQSPTHLIKTRGQQVTLRCSPKSGHDTVSWYQQALGQGPQFIFQYYEEEERQRGNFPDRFSGHQFPNYSSELNVNALLLGDSALYLCASRLRGDTQYFGPGTRLTVL.

A remark on this clone: The CDR3 end lies 3 residues beyond the end of the read and is filled in from the germline J gene. The V call is TRBV29-1, the J call TRBJ2-7; 7 bases map to TRBD2. This CDR3 region has 13 residues. CDR1 SQVTM and CDR2 ANQGSEA come from the germline V gene. V was clipped by 2 bases and J by 5 bases; unmatched bases: 6. CDR3 DNA, as far as it was read: TGCAGCGTTGAACGGGGGGTCTTCGACGAG. Protein sequence: CSVERGVFDE. The CDR3, in full, reads CSVERGVFDEQYF.

In regard to this clone: The sequenced fragment ends 3 residues before the CDR3 boundary, so the rest is inferred from the germline J gene. This sequence joins TRBV6-2 or TRBV6-3 and TRBJ1-5; D may be TRBD1 (5 bases). In germline, CDR1 is MNHEY, CDR2 SVGEGT. The CDR3 is 14 residues long. The ends were cut back, 7 bases at V and 7 bases at J, with 17 bases in the middle. Incomplete CDR3 DNA: TGTGCCAGCAACCACCAGGGAAGGGGCCAGCCC. It is translated as CASNHQGRGQP. From start to end, the CDR3 is CASNHQGRGQPQHF.

A remark on this clone: The CDR3 is cut off 3 residues early in the read; its end comes from the germline J gene. The V gene is TRBV5-1, the J gene TRBJ2-5, with 9 bases identical to TRBD2. The germline gives CDR1 SGHRS, CDR2 YFSETQ. V was pared by 4 bases and J by 5 bases, with 12 bases of the junction left unmatched. The CDR3 runs to 16 residues. The CDR3 spells CASSTSSGGPGETQYF. The DNA read from the CDR3 is TGCGCCAGCAGCACCTCAAGCGGGGGGCCGGGGGAGACC.

For this clone: The CDR3 extends 3 residues past the end of the read, so its final part is completed from the germline J gene. The chain uses TRBV5-6 and TRBJ2-2; maybe TRBD2 (6 bases). CDR3 length: 15 amino acids. V shed 2 bases and J shed 3 bases, with 11 bases lying between them. Germline CDR1 is SGHDT and CDR2 is YYEEEE. The CDR3 DNA, read in part, is TGTGCCAGCAGCTTAGGACTATCCGACACCGGGGAG. Its translation: CASSLGLSDTGE. The full CDR3 sequence reads CASSLGLSDTGELFF.

Note on this clone: The sequenced fragment ends 3 residues before the CDR3 boundary, so the rest is inferred from the germline J gene. V and J are TRBV10-3 and TRBJ1-4; unclear D gene. The CDR3 sequence is 15 residues long. V was trimmed by 5 bases and J by 2 bases, leaving 12 bases between them. From germline, CDR1 is ENHRY and CDR2 SYGVKD. Partial CDR3 DNA: TGTGCCATCAGTAAATCAGGTGTGACTAATGAAAAA. The encoded protein is CAISKSGVTNEK. The full CDR3 sequence reads CAISKSGVTNEKLFF.

On this clone itself: The read ends 3 residues shy of where the CDR3 ends; the end is completed using the germline J gene. This chain connects TRBV5-1 to TRBJ2-2; possible D gene TRBD1, 6 bases. The CDR3 is made up of 15 amino acids. Germline CDR1 reads SGHRS; CDR2 reads YFSETQ. The V gene lost 0 bases and the J gene lost 4 bases, with 10 bases spanning the gap. CDR3: CASSLEQGGTGELFF. The part of the CDR3 DNA that was read is TGCGCCAGCAGCTTGGAACAGGGTGGCACCGGGGAG.